This TCR beta chain was captured by sequencing in a study of blood T cell repertoires in COVID-19. CDR3 length equals 14 residues. Germline V gene data show CDR1 as SGHRS and CDR2 as YFSETQ. The V segment lost 0 bases and the J segment 10 bases; nucleotides outside the gene matches: 4. Only in-frame clones appear in the TCRdb table, and some are missing; sequencing was by immunoSEQ multiplex PCR. The data hold more than 95,000 clones, with 75% to 90% observed a single time. This chain connects TRBV5-1 to TRBJ1-1; 12 nucleotides agree with TRBD1. This TCR derives from a human donor in a cohort sampled during active COVID-19. Sequencing used peripheral blood. CDR3 loop: CASSLEGQGARAFF. Written as DNA, the CDR3 is TGCGCCAGCAGCTTGGAGGGACAGGGGGCTAGAGCTTTCTTT. Full variable domain (outside the CDR3, taken from reference TRBV5-1 and TRBJ1-1): KAGVTQTPRYLIKTRGQQVTLSCSPISGHRSVSWYQQTPGQGLQFLFEYFSETQRNKGNFPGRFSGRQFSNSRSEMNVSTLELGDSALYLCASSLEGQGARAFFGQGTRLTVV.